Presented here are 2 T cell receptor beta chains from one specimen sequenced in a study of blood T cell repertoires in COVID-19 (dated by TCRdb to the early 2020s). Receptor amplification or capture employed the immunoSEQ multiplex PCR assay. TCRdb limited this immuneACCESS table to in-frame rearrangements with V and J called. A share of clones is missing; checked studies link under half to unresolved V genes, and the rest is unexplained. For this sample there are 400,000 to 500,000 clones; around 87% appear just once. The ten top clones hold approximately 1.8% of the sample. What was sequenced was PBMCs or T cells enriched from blood (not recorded which). The receptors stem from a woman between 35 and 50 years old who had recovered from COVID-19.

The chain combines TRBV7-2 with TRBJ1-3, with a tentative D call TRBD1 (6 bases). Germline V lookup: CDR1 SGHTA, CDR2 FQGNSA. V was cut by 4 bases and J by 4 bases, with 14 bases left in between. CDR3 length equals 15 residues. In DNA form, the CDR3 reads TGTGCCAGCAGCTCAACAGGGCCGCCAGGAAACACCATATATTTT. Encoded protein: CASSSTGPPGNTIYF.

Only one count was recorded for this clone. J is TRBJ2-5 and V is TRBV7-2; 9 nucleotides match TRBD2. Per germline, CDR1 SGHTA and CDR2 FQGNSA. The CDR3 sequence is 15 residues long. The V segment lost 4 bases and the J segment 5 bases; nucleotides outside the gene matches: 8. CDR3 nucleotide sequence: TGTGCCAGCAGCTCGGGGCCTAGCGGGATCGAGACCCAGTACTTC. Encoded protein: CASSSGPSGIETQYF.